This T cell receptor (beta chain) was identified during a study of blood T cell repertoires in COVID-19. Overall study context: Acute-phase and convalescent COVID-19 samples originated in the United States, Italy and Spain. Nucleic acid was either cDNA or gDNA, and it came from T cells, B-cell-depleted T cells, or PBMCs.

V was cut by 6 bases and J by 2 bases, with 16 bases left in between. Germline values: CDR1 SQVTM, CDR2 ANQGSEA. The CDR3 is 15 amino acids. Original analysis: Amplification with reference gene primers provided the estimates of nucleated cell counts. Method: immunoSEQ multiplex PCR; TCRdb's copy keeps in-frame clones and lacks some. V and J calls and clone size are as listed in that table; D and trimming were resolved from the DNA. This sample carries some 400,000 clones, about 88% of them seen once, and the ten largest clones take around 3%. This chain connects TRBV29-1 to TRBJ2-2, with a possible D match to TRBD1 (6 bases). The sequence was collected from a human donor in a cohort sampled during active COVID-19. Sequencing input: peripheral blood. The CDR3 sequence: CSVAEVQGNTGELFF. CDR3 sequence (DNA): TGCAGCGTAGCCGAGGTACAGGGAAACACCGGGGAGCTGTTTTTT.